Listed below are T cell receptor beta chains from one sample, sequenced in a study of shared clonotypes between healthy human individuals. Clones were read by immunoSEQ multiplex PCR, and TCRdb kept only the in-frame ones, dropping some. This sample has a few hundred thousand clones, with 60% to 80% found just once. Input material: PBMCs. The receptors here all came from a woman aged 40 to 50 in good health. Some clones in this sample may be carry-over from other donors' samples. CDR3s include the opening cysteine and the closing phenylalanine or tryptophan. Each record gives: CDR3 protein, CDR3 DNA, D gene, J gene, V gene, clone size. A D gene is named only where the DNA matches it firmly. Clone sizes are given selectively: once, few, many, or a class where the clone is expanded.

CDR3: CASSQGREGQPQHF; DNA: TGCGCCAGCAGCCAAGGTCGTGAGGGGCAGCCCCAGCATTTT; D: NA; J: TRBJ1-5; V: TRBV4-1; size: NA
CDR3: CASSPDLFGANVLTF; DNA: TGTGCCAGCAGCCCGGATCTCTTCGGGGCCAACGTCCTGACTTTC; D: NA; J: TRBJ2-6; V: TRBV7-3; size: once
CDR3: CASSQDSVKTQYF; DNA: TGTGCCAGCAGTCAGGACAGTGTTAAGACCCAGTACTTC; D: NA; J: TRBJ2-5; V: TRBV11-2; size: few
CDR3: CASSRWAEAFF; DNA: TGTGCCAGCAGTCGGTGGGCAGAAGCTTTCTTT; D: NA; J: TRBJ1-1; V: TRBV11-2; size: many
CDR3: CATSRAGQLAYEQYF; DNA: TGTGCCACCAGCAGAGCGGGACAACTTGCCTACGAGCAGTACTTC; D: NA; J: TRBJ2-7; V: TRBV15; size: NA
CDR3: CASSLMPGQAYGYTF; DNA: TGTGCCAGCAGTTTAATGCCGGGACAAGCCTATGGCTACACCTTC; D: NA; J: TRBJ1-2; V: TRBV27; size: NA
CDR3: CASSKTHRGDEQYF; DNA: TGTGCCAGTAGCAAAACACACCGGGGGGACGAGCAGTACTTC; D: TRBD2; J: TRBJ2-7; V: TRBV19; size: NA
CDR3: CASSLASSPSTDTQYF; DNA: TGTGCCAGCAGCTTAGCGAGCTCCCCCAGCACAGATACGCAGTATTTT; D: NA; J: TRBJ2-3; V: TRBV7-2; size: NA
CDR3: CASSSGRALGGYEQYF; DNA: TGCGCGAGCTCTAGCGGGAGGGCCCTAGGGGGCTACGAGCAGTACTTC; D: TRBD2; J: TRBJ2-7; V: TRBV5-1; size: NA
CDR3: CASSTREIAGGGEQYF; DNA: TGTGCCAGTAGTACCCGAGAGATAGCGGGAGGGGGTGAGCAGTACTTC; D: TRBD2; J: TRBJ2-7; V: TRBV19; size: NA
CDR3: CASSGLLGEAFF; DNA: TGTGCCAGCAGTGGTTTGTTAGGGGAAGCTTTCTTT; D: NA; J: TRBJ1-1; V: TRBV2; size: NA
CDR3: CASSYPGQGANQPQHF; DNA: TGTGCCAGCAGTTATCCGGGACAGGGGGCAAATCAACCCCAGCATTTT; D: TRBD1; J: TRBJ1-5; V: TRBV6-5; size: few
CDR3: CASSLEIGRREKLFF; DNA: TGTGCCAGCAGCTTAGAAATAGGGCGGAGGGAAAAACTGTTTTTT; D: NA; J: TRBJ1-4; V: TRBV7-8; size: NA
CDR3: CASSLDPGPDANEQFF; DNA: TGCGCCAGCAGCTTGGACCCGGGTCCCGATGCCAATGAGCAGTTCTTC; D: NA; J: TRBJ2-1; V: TRBV5-1; size: NA
CDR3: CASSLGRDTEAFF; DNA: TGTGCCAGCAGCTTGGGTAGAGACACTGAAGCTTTCTTT; D: NA; J: TRBJ1-1; V: TRBV5-4; size: few
CDR3: CASSLDWSDGYTF; DNA: TGTGCCAGCAGCTTAGATTGGTCTGATGGCTACACCTTC; D: NA; J: TRBJ1-2; V: TRBV7-9; size: NA
CDR3: CASSLLAGGGTDTQYF; DNA: TGTGCCAGCAGTTTGTTGGCGGGAGGAGGCACAGATACGCAGTATTTT; D: TRBD2; J: TRBJ2-3; V: TRBV27; size: many
CDR3: CSARAGANSYEQYF; DNA: TGCAGCGCCCGAGCCGGGGCAAACTCCTACGAGCAGTACTTC; D: NA; J: TRBJ2-7; V: TRBV29-1; size: once
CDR3: CASSLDPQNTEAFF; DNA: TGCGCCAGCAGCTTGGACCCCCAGAACACTGAAGCTTTCTTT; D: NA; J: TRBJ1-1; V: TRBV5-1; size: NA
CDR3: CASSSRDEGETQYF; DNA: TGTGCCAGCAGTTCCCGAGACGAAGGAGAGACCCAGTACTTC; D: NA; J: TRBJ2-5; V: TRBV28; size: medium-sized
CDR3: CASATTGERSNTEAFF; DNA: TGTGCCAGCGCAACGACAGGGGAAAGGTCGAACACTGAAGCTTTCTTT; D: TRBD1; J: TRBJ1-1; V: TRBV25-1; size: NA
CDR3: CASSLEGVRTATNEKLFF; DNA: TGCGCCAGCAGCTTGGAAGGGGTCAGGACCGCAACTAATGAAAAACTGTTTTTT; D: NA; J: TRBJ1-4; V: TRBV5-1; size: many
CDR3: CASSQVRGNEQFF; DNA: TGTGCCAGCAGCCAAGTTAGGGGAAATGAGCAGTTCTTC; D: NA; J: TRBJ2-1; V: TRBV4-2; size: NA
CDR3: CASSTGVRSPLHF; DNA: TGTGCCAGCAGCACGGGAGTCCGTTCACCCCTCCACTTT; D: NA; J: TRBJ1-6; V: TRBV6-5; size: NA
CDR3: CATSRARSYEQYF; DNA: TGTGCCACCAGCAGGGCTAGATCCTACGAGCAGTACTTC; D: NA; J: TRBJ2-7; V: TRBV15; size: NA
CDR3: CASSLPPAGTNYGYTF; DNA: TGTGCCAGCAGCTTACCCCCGGCAGGGACCAACTATGGCTACACCTTC; D: NA; J: TRBJ1-2; V: TRBV7-8; size: NA
CDR3: CAISESRENTEAFF; DNA: TGTGCCATCAGTGAGTCTCGGGAAAACACTGAAGCTTTCTTT; D: NA; J: TRBJ1-1; V: TRBV10-3; size: NA
CDR3: CASSKTSGEVNEQFF; DNA: TGTGCCAGCAGTAAGACTAGCGGGGAGGTCAATGAGCAGTTCTTC; D: TRBD2; J: TRBJ2-1; V: TRBV6-6; size: NA
CDR3: CASSSDRGETQYF; DNA: TGTGCCAGCAGTTCGGACAGGGGAGAGACCCAGTACTTC; D: TRBD1; J: TRBJ2-5; V: TRBV6-4; size: many
CDR3: CASSTRTDTQYF; DNA: TGTGCCAGCAGTACCCGCACAGATACGCAGTATTTT; D: NA; J: TRBJ2-3; V: TRBV28; size: NA
CDR3: CASRVLSGNYGYTF; DNA: TGTGCCAGCAGGGTTTTGTCCGGGAACTATGGCTACACCTTC; D: NA; J: TRBJ1-2; V: TRBV6-5; size: NA
CDR3: CSVLTGTGGGGYTF; DNA: TGCAGCGTTCTCACCGGGACAGGGGGAGGGGGCTACACCTTC; D: TRBD1; J: TRBJ1-2; V: TRBV29-1; size: NA
CDR3: CAISASGRDYNEQFF; DNA: TGTGCCATCTCGGCTAGCGGGAGGGACTACAATGAGCAGTTCTTC; D: TRBD2; J: TRBJ2-1; V: TRBV10-3; size: NA
CDR3: CASSFPELRFQPQHF; DNA: TGTGCCAGCAGTTTCCCAGAATTGAGATTTCAGCCCCAGCATTTT; D: NA; J: TRBJ1-5; V: TRBV28; size: NA
CDR3: CAWSDSGRSPNEQFF; DNA: TGTGCCTGGAGTGATAGCGGGAGGAGTCCCAATGAGCAGTTCTTC; D: TRBD2; J: TRBJ2-1; V: TRBV30; size: many
CDR3: CASSKSGTGRRETQYF; DNA: TGTGCCAGCAGCAAATCAGGGACAGGGAGAAGGGAGACCCAGTACTTC; D: TRBD1; J: TRBJ2-5; V: TRBV9; size: NA
CDR3: CASRGQYNEQFF; DNA: TGTGCCAGCAGGGGACAGTATAATGAGCAGTTCTTC; D: TRBD1; J: TRBJ2-1; V: TRBV6-1; size: NA
CDR3: CASSQDQVSGELFF; DNA: TGTGCCAGCAGCCAAGACCAGGTTTCCGGGGAGCTGTTTTTT; D: NA; J: TRBJ2-2; V: TRBV4-2; size: NA
CDR3: CASSPTQGRNTEAFF; DNA: TGTGCCAGCAGCCCCACACAGGGACGCAACACTGAAGCTTTCTTT; D: NA; J: TRBJ1-1; V: TRBV7-3; size: NA
CDR3: CAWSVWASRTSGRFQGEQFF; DNA: TGTGCCTGGAGTGTATGGGCAAGCCGGACTAGCGGGAGGTTTCAGGGCGAGCAGTTCTTC; D: TRBD2; J: TRBJ2-1; V: TRBV30; size: NA
CDR3: CASSLIQGPSYGYTF; DNA: TGTGCCAGCAGTTTGATACAGGGACCCTCCTATGGCTACACCTTC; D: NA; J: TRBJ1-2; V: TRBV28; size: NA
CDR3: CATTTTRQGAYNEQFF; DNA: TGTGCCACCACCACGACCAGACAGGGGGCCTACAATGAGCAGTTCTTC; D: TRBD1; J: TRBJ2-1; V: TRBV15; size: NA
CDR3: CASSLVGGRLYEQYF; DNA: TGTGCCAGCAGCTTAGTAGGGGGCAGGTTGTACGAGCAGTACTTC; D: TRBD1; J: TRBJ2-7; V: TRBV11-2; size: NA
CDR3: CASSPSGAGAKNIQYF; DNA: TGTGCCAGCTCACCTAGTGGGGCTGGCGCCAAAAACATTCAGTACTTC; D: NA; J: TRBJ2-4; V: TRBV18; size: once
CDR3: CASSLAGSTTGELFF; DNA: TGCGCCAGCAGTCTTGCCGGGAGTACCACCGGGGAGCTGTTTTTT; D: NA; J: TRBJ2-2; V: TRBV10-1; size: NA
CDR3: CASSERADTQYF; DNA: TGCGCCAGCAGTGAAAGGGCAGATACGCAGTATTTT; D: NA; J: TRBJ2-3; V: TRBV10-2; size: once
CDR3: CASSFSSGRDNEQFF; DNA: TGTGCCAGCAGCTTCTCTAGCGGGAGGGACAATGAGCAGTTCTTC; D: TRBD2; J: TRBJ2-1; V: TRBV7-8; size: NA
CDR3: CASSLEPQNEKLFF; DNA: TGTGCCAGCAGCTTGGAGCCCCAGAATGAAAAACTGTTTTTT; D: NA; J: TRBJ1-4; V: TRBV5-4; size: NA
CDR3: CASSLSTGGDYEQYF; DNA: TGTGCCAGCTCACTCTCGACAGGGGGGGACTACGAGCAGTACTTC; D: TRBD1; J: TRBJ2-7; V: TRBV18; size: NA
CDR3: CASSPTGGLYEQYF; DNA: TGTGCCAGCAGTCCGACAGGGGGGCTCTACGAGCAGTACTTC; D: TRBD1; J: TRBJ2-7; V: TRBV27; size: NA
CDR3: CASRGGSATEAFF; DNA: TGTGCCAGCAGGGGGGGCTCAGCTACTGAAGCTTTCTTT; D: NA; J: TRBJ1-1; V: TRBV6-5; size: many
CDR3: CASSAQGLDQPQHF; DNA: TGTGCCAGCAGCGCACAGGGGTTGGATCAGCCCCAGCATTTT; D: TRBD1; J: TRBJ1-5; V: TRBV2; size: NA
CDR3: CASSILRGGEQFF; DNA: TGTGCCAGCAGTATCCTCAGGGGCGGTGAGCAGTTCTTC; D: NA; J: TRBJ2-1; V: TRBV28; size: NA